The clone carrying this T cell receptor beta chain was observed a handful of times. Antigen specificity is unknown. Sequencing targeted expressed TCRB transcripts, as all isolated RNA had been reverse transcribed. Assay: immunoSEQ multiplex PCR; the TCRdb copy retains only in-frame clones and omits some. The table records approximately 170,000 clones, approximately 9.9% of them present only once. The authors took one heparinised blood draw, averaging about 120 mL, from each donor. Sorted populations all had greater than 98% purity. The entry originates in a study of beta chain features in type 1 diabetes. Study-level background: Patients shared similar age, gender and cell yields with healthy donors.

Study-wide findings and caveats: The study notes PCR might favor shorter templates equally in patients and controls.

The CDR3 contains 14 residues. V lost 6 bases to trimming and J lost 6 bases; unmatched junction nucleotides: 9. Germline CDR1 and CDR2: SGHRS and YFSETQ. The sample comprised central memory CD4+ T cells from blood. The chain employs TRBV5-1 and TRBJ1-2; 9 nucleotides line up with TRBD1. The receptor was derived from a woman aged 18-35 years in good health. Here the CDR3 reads CASTQDRGSNGYTF. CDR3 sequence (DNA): TGCGCCAGCACGCAGGACAGGGGAAGTAATGGCTACACCTTC.